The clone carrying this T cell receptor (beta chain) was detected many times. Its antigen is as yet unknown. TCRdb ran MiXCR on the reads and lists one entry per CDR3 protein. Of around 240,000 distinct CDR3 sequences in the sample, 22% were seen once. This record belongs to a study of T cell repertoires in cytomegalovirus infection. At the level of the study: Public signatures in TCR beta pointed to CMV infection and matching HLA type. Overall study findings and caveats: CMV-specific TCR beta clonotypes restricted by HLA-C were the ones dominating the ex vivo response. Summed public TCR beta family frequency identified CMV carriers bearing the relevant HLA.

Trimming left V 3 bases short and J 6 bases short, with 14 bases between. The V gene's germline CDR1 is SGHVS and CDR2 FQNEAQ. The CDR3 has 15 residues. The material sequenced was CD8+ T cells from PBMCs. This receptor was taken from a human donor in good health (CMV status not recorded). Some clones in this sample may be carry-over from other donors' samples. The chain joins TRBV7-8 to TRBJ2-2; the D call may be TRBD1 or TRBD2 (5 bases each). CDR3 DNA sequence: TGTGCCAGCAGCTTCGGGACCCCGGGGTCCGGGGAGCTGTTTTTT. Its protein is CASSFGTPGSGELFF.